These 11 T cell receptor beta chains came from one sample sequenced in a study of blood T cell dynamics during melanoma immunotherapy. Described time point: week 3, after first cycle of checkpoint inhibitor. Generated by immunoSEQ multiplex PCR, the TCRdb table keeps only in-frame clones and is missing some. The sample lists 25,000 to 30,000 clones, approximately 80% occurring once. Sequencing used blood, obtained from a patient treated with checkpoint blockade. The source is a human donor with melanoma.

This clone appeared a few times. The chain recombines TRBV5-1 with TRBJ2-1; D uncertain. The CDR3 sequence is 13 residues long. CDR1 SGHRS and CDR2 YFSETQ come from the germline V gene. Deletions cut 5 bases from V and 5 bases from J, with 11 bases between. DNA for the CDR3: TGCGCCAGCAGGCCCTTAGCCGACAATGAGCAGTTCTTC. Translation gives CASRPLADNEQFF. The variable domain in full, with the rest retrieved from reference TRBV5-1 and TRBJ2-1, is KAGVTQTPRYLIKTRGQQVTLSCSPISGHRSVSWYQQTPGQGLQFLFEYFSETQRNKGNFPGRFSGRQFSNSRSEMNVSTLELGDSALYLCASRPLADNEQFFGPGTRLTVL.

The rearrangement joins TRBV6-1 to TRBJ2-4; D might be TRBD2 (6 bases). Per the germline V gene, CDR1 is MNHNS and CDR2 is SASEGT. CDR3 length: 17 amino acids. Trimming stripped 2 bases from V and 0 bases from J, with 14 bases between. CDR3 sequence (DNA): TGTGCCAGCAGTGAATTATCTAGCGTGCTAGCCAAAAACATTCAGTACTTC. Protein product: CASSELSSVLAKNIQYF.

This chain uses TRBV6-4 with TRBJ2-6; D ambiguous. The CDR3 consists of 14 residues. CDR1 is MRHNA, CDR2 SNTAGT, per germline. The germline V and J ends were trimmed by 5 bases and 8 bases, with 13 bases remaining between them. CDR3 amino acids: CASSQSLETNVLTF. The CDR3 DNA reads as TGTGCCAGCAGTCAATCACTGGAGACCAACGTCCTGACTTTC.

The chain joins TRBV5-8 to TRBJ1-2, with D possibly matching TRBD1 (5 bases). Germline V lookup: CDR1 SGHTS, CDR2 YDEGEE. The V gene lost 4 bases and the J gene lost 2 bases, with 9 bases spanning the gap. CDR3 length: 13 amino acids. This CDR3 is CASSRRGNYGYTF. The DNA for the CDR3 is TGTGCCAGCAGCAGACGGGGGAACTATGGCTACACCTTC.

J is TRBJ1-6 and V is TRBV7-6, with TRBD1 as a possible D gene (6 bases). Per the germline V gene, CDR1 is SGHVS and CDR2 is FNYEAQ. The CDR3 runs 14 residues. The V and J ends lost 5 bases and 17 bases respectively, with 22 bases between them. In nucleotides, the CDR3 is TGTGCCAGCAGCCCCGGATGGAGTCAGGGGCCCTTCCACTTT. This translates into CASSPGWSQGPFHF.

V is TRBV25-1 and J is TRBJ1-2, with a weak D call TRBD1 (5 bases). Trimming removed 3 bases from V and 7 bases from J, with 12 bases in between. Germline V gives CDR1 MGHDK, CDR2 SYGVNS. This CDR3 comprises 13 residues. In DNA form, the CDR3 reads TGTGCCAGCAGTGAGGGGGGGACGTTTGGCTACACCTTC. Amino acids: CASSEGGTFGYTF.

This clone was detected only a few times. V usage is TRBV5-5 and J usage is TRBJ2-7; D gene ambiguous. V lost 1 base and J lost 5, with 13 bases in between. Germline CDR1 is SGHKS and CDR2 is YYEKEE (reference sequence). CDR3 length equals 14 residues. In nucleotides, the CDR3 is TGTGCCAGCAGCTTGCAGTACGCCGCCCACGAGCAGTACTTC. Its protein product is CASSLQYAAHEQYF.

The rearrangement uses TRBV18 and TRBJ2-3; D could derive from TRBD1 or TRBD2 (5 bases each). The germline V and J ends were trimmed by 4 bases and 1 base, with 18 bases remaining between them. CDR1 KGHSH and CDR2 LQKENI come from the germline V gene. This CDR3 spans 17 amino acids. The CDR3 reads CASSRPPPGRGTDTQYF. For the CDR3, the DNA is TGTGCCAGCTCACGGCCCCCTCCGGGACGAGGCACAGATACGCAGTATTTT. The complete variable domain, with remaining parts taken from reference TRBV18 and TRBJ2-3, reads NAGVMQNPRHLVRRRGQEARLRCSPMKGHSHVYWYRQLPEEGLKFMVYLQKENIIDESGMPKERFSAEFPKEGPSILRIQQVVRGDSAAYFCASSRPPPGRGTDTQYFGPGTRLTVL.

This clone was seen only once. The rearrangement joins TRBV6-1 to TRBJ1-3, with D unresolved. The CDR3 is 15 amino acids. Germline loops: CDR1 MNHNS, CDR2 SASEGT. V shed 6 bases and J shed 0 bases, with 12 bases lying between them. CDR3 sequence reads: CASSREGSSGNTIYF. The CDR3 bases are TGTGCCAGCAGCCGCGAGGGTAGCTCTGGAAACACCATATATTTT.

The chain couples TRBV5-4 to TRBJ1-1, with a possible D match to TRBD1 (5 bases). Trimming left V 2 bases short and J 6 bases short, with 14 bases between. Germline assignment: CDR1 SGHNT and CDR2 YYREEE (reference sequence). The CDR3 length is 14 residues. CDR3 in amino acids: CASSFGTGLSEAFF. The CDR3 region has the DNA TGTGCCAGCAGCTTTGGGACGGGCCTTTCTGAAGCTTTCTTT.

This chain connects TRBV28 to TRBJ1-5; the match to TRBD1 covers 9 bases. V lost 6 bases and J lost 2; bases outside the gene matches: 2. Germline lookup yields CDR1 MDHEN and CDR2 SYDVKM. The CDR3 has 14 residues. CDR3 in amino acids: CASRGQGGNQPQHF. Written as DNA, the CDR3 is TGTGCCAGCAGGGGACAGGGTGGCAATCAGCCCCAGCATTTT.